This TCR beta chain was captured in a study of OX40 agonist ivuxolimab in advanced cancers. CDR1 SGDLS and CDR2 YYNGEE come from the germline V gene. Trimming cost V 0 bases and J 6 bases; bases outside gene matches: 2. The CDR3 is 15 amino acids. Method: immunoSEQ multiplex PCR; TCRdb's copy keeps in-frame clones and lacks some. The data show over 55,000 clones, around 90% seen once. The J gene is TRBJ1-4, the V gene TRBV9, with 10 bases aligning to TRBD1. Sequencing was performed on CD4+ or CD8+ T cells sorted from blood, taken in a trial of the OX40 agonist ivuxolimab. The TCR sequence derives from an adult with an advanced solid tumor such as melanoma, head and neck, liver or kidney cancer. Here the CDR3 reads CASSVGQGAYEKLFF. The CDR3 DNA follows: TGTGCCAGCAGCGTAGGACAGGGGGCTTATGAAAAACTGTTTTTT.